What follows is one T cell receptor (beta chain) and its context. This record comes from a study of siplizumab effects on memory and regulatory T cells. The CDR3 sequence is 13 residues long. Germline V CDR1 and CDR2: MNHNY, SVGAGI (reference sequence). Trimming stripped 4 bases from V and 1 base from J, with 7 bases between. The assay was immunoSEQ multiplex PCR, and TCRdb's table has in-frame clones only and misses some. The sample shows 50,000 to 70,000 clones, roughly 97% of them seen only once. This receptor was obtained from a human donor in good health. Sequencing was performed on naive CD8+ T cells sorted from blood. The chain has TRBV6-6 and TRBJ1-1, with a weak D call TRBD1 (5 bases). The CDR3 region is CASSWGGNTEAFF. CDR3 bases: TGTGCCAGCAGTTGGGGGGGGAACACTGAAGCTTTCTTT.